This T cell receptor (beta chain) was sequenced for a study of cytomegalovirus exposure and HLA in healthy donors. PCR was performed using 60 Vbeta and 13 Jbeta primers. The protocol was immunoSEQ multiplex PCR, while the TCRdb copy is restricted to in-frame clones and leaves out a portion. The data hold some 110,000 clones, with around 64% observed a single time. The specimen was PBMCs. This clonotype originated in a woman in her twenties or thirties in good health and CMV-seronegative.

This chain's CDR3 is CASSLERTQYF. The CDR3 DNA sequence: TGTGCCAGCAGCTTAGAGCGTACGCAGTATTTT. V and J are TRBV7-9 and TRBJ2-3, with D uncertain. The CDR3 extends over 11 amino acids. Germline loops: CDR1 SEHNR, CDR2 FQNEAQ (reference sequence). V was cut by 1 base and J by 8 bases, with 4 bases left in between.